Sequencing of this T cell receptor (beta chain) was carried out in a study of PD-1 blockade in classical Hodgkin lymphoma. Overall study results and limits: Relapsed/refractory patients reportedly had the lowest baseline TCR diversity, below newly diagnosed patients, who were below healthy donors. Newly diagnosed patients and complete responders had comparable diversity at baseline. Those patients who began receiving nivolumab less than 1 year after ASCT had lower diversity, and they were excluded. While CD8+ TCR diversity did not rise significantly by C4D1, CD4+ TCR diversity did.

Assay used: immunoSEQ multiplex PCR; TCRdb lists only in-frame clones, some missing. Of about 6,300 clones listed, 85% to 90% are singletons. Germline V gene data show CDR1 as MGHRA and CDR2 as YSYEKL. This CDR3 has 16 amino acids. The V and J ends lost 2 bases and 3 bases respectively, with 14 bases between them. Every patient relapsed after autologous stem cell transplantation, and brentuximab vedotin exposure varied. Comments on this clone: Its antigen remains unidentified.

The receptor was isolated from a human donor with classical Hodgkin lymphoma. The specimen comprised peripheral blood mononuclear cells (PBMCs), sampled before the second cycle of nivolumab. This chain uses TRBV4-1 with TRBJ1-3, with D tentatively TRBD1 (6 bases). DNA of the CDR3: TGCGCCAGCAGCCAATCATGGGGGGGCCTTGGAAACACCATATATTTT. It codes for CASSQSWGGLGNTIYF.